The 7 T cell receptor beta chains reported below all come from one sample, sequenced in a study of beta chain features in type 1 diabetes (dated by TCRdb to 2017 to 2018). To prepare the library, the immunoSEQ multiplex PCR assay was applied. The entire amount of isolated RNA was reverse transcribed using the High Capacity cDNA Reverse Transcription Kit, so the sequenced TCRB transcripts were expressed ones. As stored in TCRdb, this immuneACCESS dataset retains in-frame rearrangements with V and J assigned. A fraction of the clones does not appear; measured against another copy, unresolved V genes explain less than half of the discrepancy, and the remainder lacks a known reason. Counted in this sample were approximately 730,000 clones; roughly 13% of them appeared once. Of the sample, 0.022% falls within the top ten clones. These TCRs are of unknown antigen specificity. Overall study outcomes, separate from this receptor: A moderate but significant shortening of TCRB CDR3 length was observed in type 1 diabetes patients in all four CD4+ subsets.

Input material: naive CD4+ T cells from blood. The sample's cell subset or site label, decoded: true naive CD4+ T cells. The receptor source for this set is a man in his late teens or twenties with type 1 diabetes.

V usage is TRBV5-1 and J usage is TRBJ1-2; possibly TRBD1 for D (5 bases). Germline loops: CDR1 SGHRS, CDR2 YFSETQ. The CDR3 runs 13 residues. V lost 7 bases and J 2 bases, leaving 12 bases between the germline ends. In nucleotides, the CDR3 is TGCGCCAGCGGGGACGGACCGAACTATGGCTACACCTTC. Amino acids: CASGDGPNYGYTF.

This clone was detected a few times. The chain recombines TRBV5-1 with TRBJ1-2; TRBD1 agrees at 7 bases. The V gene's germline CDR1 is SGHRS and CDR2 YFSETQ. The junction had 10 bases not matched to a gene; V was cut back by 0 bases and J by 8 bases. The CDR3 runs 15 residues. The CDR3 protein is CASSLGQGDVSGYTF. In nucleotides, the CDR3 is TGCGCCAGCAGCTTGGGACAGGGAGACGTATCGGGCTACACCTTC.

The chain combines TRBV7-8 with TRBJ2-7; TRBD1 matches 10 bases. Trimming took 3 bases from V and 5 from J; bases not matched to a gene: 7. This CDR3 is 15 amino acids long. Germline CDR1 reads SGHVS; CDR2 reads FQNEAQ. Here the CDR3 reads CASSLGDRGANEQYF. Written as DNA, the CDR3 is TGTGCCAGCAGCTTGGGGGACAGGGGTGCCAACGAGCAGTACTTC.

This chain links TRBV28 with TRBJ2-7; D assignment may be TRBD1 or TRBD2 (5 bases each). V gave up 6 bases and J gave up 0 bases, with 18 bases separating them. CDR1 and CDR2 from the germline V gene are MDHEN and SYDVKM. The CDR3 contains 16 residues. The CDR3 DNA follows: TGTGCCAGCAGCCCCCCCAGTGGGGGTGGCTCCTACGAGCAGTACTTC. As protein: CASSPPSGGGSYEQYF.

Details on this clone: In the same sample, other DNA sequences code for this CDR3. The chain couples TRBV5-1 to TRBJ1-1, with unresolved D. The germline V and J ends were trimmed by 1 base and 1 base, with 5 bases remaining between them. The germline V gene has CDR1 SGHRS and CDR2 YFSETQ. This CDR3 region has 13 residues. This chain's CDR3 is CASSLLGNTEAFF. The CDR3 bases are TGCGCCAGCAGCTTGCTGGGGAACACTGAAGCTTTCTTT.

The chain has TRBV7-8 and TRBJ1-5, with D possibly being TRBD1 (5 bases). Trimming took off 5 bases at V and 4 bases at J, with 15 bases between the two ends. The CDR3 covers 15 residues. Germline V gene data show CDR1 as SGHVS and CDR2 as FQNEAQ. This CDR3 is CASSIRQSGNQPQHF. CDR3 DNA: TGTGCCAGCAGCATCCGACAGTCAGGAAATCAGCCCCAGCATTTT.

Regarding this clone: This sample also contains other DNA sequences that code for the same CDR3. This chain joins TRBV7-2 and TRBJ1-2; TRBD1 agrees at 7 bases. Trimming removed 5 bases from V and 3 bases from J; junction bases left unmatched: 3. CDR3 length equals 13 residues. Germline CDR1 reads SGHTA; CDR2 reads FQGNSA. This chain's CDR3 is CASSPQGDYGYTF. In DNA, the CDR3 is TGTGCCAGCAGCCCTCAGGGGGACTATGGCTACACCTTC.